One and the same sample provided the 23 T cell receptor beta chains below, sequenced in a study of blood T cell repertoires in COVID-19. Assay: immunoSEQ multiplex PCR; the TCRdb copy retains only in-frame clones and omits some. The sample lists 250,000 to 300,000 clones; about 89% were seen once. The sample was peripheral blood. The receptors were gathered from a woman in her 40s who had recovered from COVID-19.

This chain uses TRBV11-2 with TRBJ2-1, with TRBD2 identical over 8 bases. Germline lookup yields CDR1 SGHAT and CDR2 FQNNGV. V lost 0 bases, J lost 3 bases, and 13 bases stayed unmatched. CDR3 length: 19 amino acids. The CDR3 reads CASSLDLASGLLFYNEQFF. CDR3 sequence (DNA): TGTGCCAGCAGCTTAGATCTGGCTAGCGGGCTACTATTCTACAATGAGCAGTTCTTC.

The V and J genes are TRBV18 and TRBJ2-1; 8 bases align to TRBD2. From germline, CDR1 is KGHSH and CDR2 LQKENI. The CDR3 loop spans 15 amino acids. Losses at the gene ends were 0 bases for V and 6 bases for J; bases not matched to a gene: 4. Here the CDR3 reads CASSPPTSGGNEQFF. The CDR3 coding sequence is TGTGCCAGCTCACCACCCACTAGCGGAGGCAATGAGCAGTTCTTC.

The chain couples TRBV5-1 to TRBJ2-1; the match to TRBD2 covers 7 bases. The V gene's germline CDR1 is SGHRS and CDR2 YFSETQ. V gave up 6 bases and J gave up 6 bases; unmatched junction bases: 12. CDR3 length equals 15 residues. CDR3 bases: TGCGCCAGCACTTCTCTCGCGGGAGAGGGCAATGAGCAGTTCTTC. This codes for CASTSLAGEGNEQFF.

This clone was seen a single time. The chain uses TRBV6-8 and TRBJ1-5; the D gene is possibly TRBD1 (6 bases). There are 18 residues in the CDR3. V was clipped by 8 bases and J by 4 bases, with 27 bases between them. Germline CDR1 and CDR2: MNHGY and SAAAGT. The CDR3 spells CASVLAGNRVSGNQPQHF. The CDR3, as DNA: TGTGCCAGCGTTCTTGCGGGCAACAGGGTAAGTGGTAATCAGCCCCAGCATTTT.

The chain joins TRBV10-3 to TRBJ1-5; possibly TRBD1 for D (5 bases). The CDR3 is 15 residues long. Germline loops: CDR1 ENHRY, CDR2 SYGVKD. V gave up 8 bases and J gave up 0 bases, with 14 bases separating them. In nucleotides, the CDR3 is TGTGCCATCGGCGCGGGGGACGATAGCAATCAGCCCCAGCATTTT. Encoded protein: CAIGAGDDSNQPQHF.

The V and J genes are TRBV9 and TRBJ2-7, with a tentative D call TRBD2 (6 bases). V was cut by 0 bases and J by 4 bases, with 17 bases left in between. Per germline, CDR1 SGDLS and CDR2 YYNGEE. The CDR3 is made up of 16 amino acids. The CDR3 region is CASSVAGTGVPYEQYF. CDR3 bases: TGTGCCAGCAGCGTAGCAGGGACGGGAGTTCCGTACGAGCAGTACTTC.

This clone was seen just once. The chain uses TRBV6-2 or TRBV6-3 and TRBJ2-7; TRBD2 aligns across 8 bases. Looked up from germline, CDR1 is MNHEY and CDR2 is SVGEGT. The V segment lost 5 bases and the J segment 4 bases; nucleotides outside the gene matches: 4. The CDR3 runs 13 residues. The CDR3 loop reads CASSTGGLYEQYF. CDR3 sequence (DNA): TGTGCCAGCAGTACGGGAGGGCTTTACGAGCAGTACTTC.

The count of this clone is one. This chain uses TRBV4-1 with TRBJ2-3; 14 bases are a match to TRBD2. Germline trimming cut 2 bases from V and 4 bases from J; bases unmatched to any gene: 14. This CDR3 is built from 20 residues. CDR1 and CDR2 from the germline V gene are MGHRA and YSYEKL. The DNA for the CDR3 is TGCGCCAGCAGCCAAATGGGACTAGCGGGGGTTCTAAAACCCCCAGATACGCAGTATTTT. Protein product: CASSQMGLAGVLKPPDTQYF.

The J gene is TRBJ2-7, the V gene TRBV9; 10 nucleotides align to TRBD2. Germline CDR1 and CDR2: SGDLS and YYNGEE. The CDR3 contains 18 residues. V dropped 4 bases and J dropped 3; count of bases not matched to a gene: 16. CDR3 protein: CASSPIPRPSGSFYEQYF. Here the CDR3 DNA reads TGTGCCAGCAGCCCCATCCCCCGCCCTAGCGGGAGCTTCTACGAGCAGTACTTC. The full variable domain, in which reference TRBV9 and TRBJ2-7 provide the parts outside the CDR3, is DSGVTQTPKHLITATGQRVTLRCSPRSGDLSVYWYQQSLDQGLQFLIQYYNGEERAKGNILERFSAQQFPDLHSELNLSSLELGDSALYFCASSPIPRPSGSFYEQYFGPGTRLTVT.

The genes are TRBV3-1 (or the pseudogene TRBV3-2) and TRBJ2-5; 11 bases line up with TRBD2. CDR3 length: 17 amino acids. V lost 4 bases to trimming and J lost 2 bases; unmatched junction nucleotides: 9. In germline, CDR1 is LGHDT, CDR2 YNNKEL (reference sequence). The CDR3 region has the DNA TGTGCCAGCAGCCGGGGACTAGCGGCCAAACGACAAGAGACCCAGTACTTC. Translated: CASSRGLAAKRQETQYF.

The chain links TRBV5-6 to TRBJ1-5, with D maybe TRBD1 (6 bases). The CDR3 consists of 15 residues. CDR1 and CDR2 from the germline V gene are SGHDT and YYEEEE. Trimming pared 1 base from V and 7 bases from J, leaving 15 bases between. The CDR3 reads CASSLWGQGLQPQHF. CDR3 coding DNA: TGTGCCAGCAGCTTGTGGGGGCAGGGGTTGCAGCCCCAGCATTTT.

The chain is built from TRBV12-5 and TRBJ2-1; 9 bases line up with TRBD2. V lost 7 bases and J lost 7; bases outside the gene matches: 11. The germline CDR1 and CDR2 sequences are LGHNT and FRNRAP. The CDR3 totals 15 residues. The CDR3 sequence is CASALPSGIWNEQFF. CDR3 nucleotide sequence: TGTGCTAGTGCCCTCCCTAGCGGGATATGGAATGAGCAGTTCTTC.

This chain uses TRBV7-9 with TRBJ2-7, with 8 bases aligning to TRBD2. With V trimmed by 4 bases and J by 2 bases, 4 bases remained unmatched. The CDR3 is 14 residues long. The germline CDR1 and CDR2 sequences are SEHNR and FQNEAQ (reference sequence). In DNA form, the CDR3 reads TGTGCCAGCAGCTCCGGGACTAGAACCTACGAGCAGTACTTC. It codes for CASSSGTRTYEQYF.

The chain combines TRBV11-2 with TRBJ2-2, with 12 nucleotides matching TRBD2. CDR1 is SGHAT, CDR2 FQNNGV, per germline. The CDR3 is 17 residues long. V trimming: 1 base; J trimming: 3 bases; junction bases outside the gene matches: 3. The CDR3, as DNA: TGTGCCAGCAGCTTAGTGACTAGCGGGAGTTACACCGGGGAGCTGTTTTTT. Translated, it gives CASSLVTSGSYTGELFF.

On this clone itself: This sample includes further DNA sequences coding for the same CDR3. The V call is TRBV29-1, the J call TRBJ2-5; the match to TRBD2 covers 7 bases. Germline CDR1 reads SQVTM; CDR2 reads ANQGSEA. The CDR3 spans 13 residues. Germline trimming cut 4 bases from V and 2 bases from J; bases unmatched to any gene: 4. The CDR3 nucleotides read TGCAGCGTTGGGTCTAGCGGACAAGAGACCCAGTACTTC. It encodes CSVGSSGQETQYF.

This chain uses TRBV19 with TRBJ2-2, with D perhaps TRBD1 (6 bases). The germline CDR1 and CDR2 sequences are LNHDA and SQIVND (reference sequence). V was pared by 3 bases and J by 3 bases, with 11 bases between. The CDR3 sequence is 15 residues long. For the CDR3, the DNA is TGTGCCAGTAGTATTACAGGGTTGGACACCGGGGAGCTGTTTTTT. Residues: CASSITGLDTGELFF.

The V call is TRBV29-1, the J call TRBJ1-1, with no clear D. The germline CDR1 and CDR2 sequences are SQVTM and ANQGSEA. The CDR3 totals 12 residues. Trimming stripped 2 bases from V and 6 bases from J, with 10 bases between. In DNA, the CDR3 is TGCAGCGTTGAACTAGGAGGCCCTGAAGCTTTCTTT. The encoded protein is CSVELGGPEAFF.

There are a few counts of this clone. Other DNA sequences from this sample encode an identical CDR3 as well. The CDR3 here is CSVVGLADQETQYF. CDR3 nucleotide sequence: TGCAGCGTTGTGGGACTAGCGGATCAAGAGACCCAGTACTTC. This chain connects TRBV29-1 to TRBJ2-5; TRBD2 matches 11 bases. V lost 4 bases and J lost 2; bases outside the gene matches: 3. Germline assignment: CDR1 SQVTM and CDR2 ANQGSEA. This CDR3 has 14 amino acids.

This chain uses TRBV15 with TRBJ2-2; D uncertain. Trimming removed 0 bases from V and 7 bases from J, with 9 bases in between. The CDR3 covers 14 residues. Germline loops: CDR1 LNHNV, CDR2 YYDKDF (reference sequence). The CDR3, as DNA: TGTGCCACCAGCAGAGATACATCAGGCGGGGAGCTGTTTTTT. Translated: CATSRDTSGGELFF. The full variable domain, its missing parts supplied by reference TRBV15 and TRBJ2-2, is DAMVIQNPRYQVTQFGKPVTLSCSQTLNHNVMYWYQQKSSQAPKLLFHYYDKDFNNEADTPDNFQSRRPNTSFCFLDIRSPGLGDTAMYLCATSRDTSGGELFFGEGSRLTVL.

The rearrangement joins TRBV6-4 to TRBJ2-5, with D uncertain. The V gene lost 3 bases and the J gene lost 1 base, with 6 bases spanning the gap. Germline lookup yields CDR1 MRHNA and CDR2 SNTAGT. This CDR3 has 13 residues. The CDR3 sequence: CASSETPQETQYF. The CDR3 DNA reads as TGTGCCAGCAGTGAAACACCCCAAGAGACCCAGTACTTC.

This clone occurred once. The chain is built from TRBV12-3 or TRBV12-4 and TRBJ1-2; the D gene is possibly TRBD1 (5 bases). Trimming removed 6 bases at V and 5 bases at J, with 10 bases between. The CDR3 runs to 12 residues. CDR3 DNA sequence: TGTGCCAGCAGCCGCGGGGGTTATGGCTACACCTTC. Encoded protein: CASSRGGYGYTF.

The V and J genes are TRBV4-1 and TRBJ2-2, with D maybe TRBD2 (7 bases). Germline V gives CDR1 MGHRA, CDR2 YSYEKL. V lost 0 bases and J 5 bases, leaving 13 bases between the germline ends. There are 16 residues in the CDR3. The CDR3, as DNA: TGCGCCAGCAGCCAAGATGGGGGGCGGGAGACCGGGGAGCTGTTTTTT. It encodes CASSQDGGRETGELFF.

This rearrangement joins TRBV15 to TRBJ2-3, with 13 bases aligning to TRBD2. Trimming removed 7 bases from V and 2 bases from J; junction bases left unmatched: 12. Germline CDR1 reads LNHNV; CDR2 reads YYDKDF (reference sequence). This CDR3 comprises 18 residues. This CDR3 reads CATTQTSGRRLTTDTQYF. CDR3 nucleotides: TGTGCCACCACCCAGACTAGCGGGAGGCGCTTAACCACAGATACGCAGTATTTT.